This TCR beta chain came from a study of T-cell reconstitution after alpha-beta-depleted transplantation in children. Preparation of the TCRbeta library was carried out with unique molecular identifiers. Each CDR3 protein is one row after TCRdb ran MiXCR on the PCR reads. The table includes hundreds of thousands of distinct CDR3 sequences, less than 35% detected once. CDR3 size: 14 residues. Per the germline V gene, CDR1 is SGHTA and CDR2 is FQGTGA. V lost 6 bases to trimming and J lost 6 bases, with 17 bases between them. The origin of this receptor is a human donor who donated a stem cell graft to a child with aplastic anemia. Sequences were derived from PBMCs from the stem cell graft donor, sampled from the stem cell graft. V gene TRBV7-3 combines with J gene TRBJ1-1; D call uncertain. CDR3 region: CASSFDPYGAEAFF. The CDR3 region has the DNA TGTGCCAGCAGTTTTGACCCCTACGGAGCTGAAGCTTTCTTT.